This passage covers 14 T cell receptor beta chains from one sample sequenced in a study of blood T cell repertoires in COVID-19. Method: immunoSEQ multiplex PCR; TCRdb's copy keeps in-frame clones and lacks some. This sample has some 150,000 clones, with around 80% found just once. Sequences were obtained from PBMCs or T cells enriched from blood (not recorded which). Source of these receptors: a man aged 50 to 60 who had recovered from COVID-19.

The rearrangement links TRBV18 to TRBJ2-2; 7 bases fit TRBD1. J was trimmed by 3 bases and V by 4 bases; bases with no gene match: 20. This CDR3 spans 20 amino acids. From germline, CDR1 is KGHSH and CDR2 LQKENI. The chain's CDR3 is CASSLTLPGQLQAHTGELFF. The CDR3 nucleotides are TGTGCCAGCTCACTGACCCTACCGGGACAGCTACAAGCGCACACCGGGGAGCTGTTTTTT.

The chain employs TRBV11-2 and TRBJ1-4; D is undetermined. This CDR3 has 13 amino acids. CDR1 is SGHAT, CDR2 FQNNGV, per germline. Trimming pared 1 base from V and 8 bases from J, leaving 8 bases between. The CDR3 reads CASSLGVEEKLFF. CDR3 sequence (DNA): TGTGCCAGCAGCTTAGGGGTGGAGGAAAAACTGTTTTTT.

V and J are TRBV2 and TRBJ1-1, with 7 positions matching TRBD1. The CDR3 runs to 14 residues. V was pared by 10 bases and J by 2 bases, with 10 bases of the junction left unmatched. Germline CDR1 reads SNHLY; CDR2 reads FYNNEI. The CDR3 DNA is TGTGCCACCGCCCGACAGGGCCTTAACACTGAAGCTTTCTTT. Residues: CATARQGLNTEAFF.

This clone was recorded only once. The V gene is TRBV3-1 (or the pseudogene TRBV3-2), the J gene TRBJ1-1; D may be TRBD1 (5 bases). V lost 4 bases, J lost 4 bases, and 10 bases lay in between. Germline-derived CDR1 and CDR2 are LGHDT and YNNKEL (reference sequence). The CDR3 is 13 amino acids. CDR3 bases: TGTGCCAGCAGCCCTCACAGGTCCACTGAAGCTTTCTTT. This encodes CASSPHRSTEAFF.

This chain joins TRBV7-3 and TRBJ1-5; tentative D call: TRBD1 (5 bases). From germline, CDR1 is SGHTA and CDR2 FQGTGA. With 5 bases removed from V and 2 bases from J, the gap between germline ends came to 13 bases. The CDR3 covers 15 residues. The CDR3 is CASSPIGEGNQPQHF. In DNA, the CDR3 is TGTGCCAGCAGCCCGATAGGGGAGGGCAATCAGCCCCAGCATTTT.

The chain combines TRBV7-8 with TRBJ1-1; D call uncertain. V lost 0 bases to trimming and J lost 4 bases, with 12 bases between them. This CDR3 has 15 residues. Germline V lookup: CDR1 SGHVS, CDR2 FQNEAQ. DNA for the CDR3: TGTGCCAGCAGCTTAGCGCTGGGCGCACCCACTGAAGCTTTCTTT. Its protein is CASSLALGAPTEAFF.

V is TRBV24-1 and J is TRBJ2-7; unclear D gene. V was pared by 3 bases and J by 0 bases, with 11 bases between. This CDR3 comprises 15 residues. CDR1 and CDR2 (germline): KGHDR, SFDVKD. For the CDR3, the DNA is TGTGCCACCAGTGATCCCGTTCGTAGCTCCTACGAGCAGTACTTC. Translation: CATSDPVRSSYEQYF.

The gene calls are TRBV9 and TRBJ2-3; D is unclear. CDR3 length equals 15 residues. CDR1 and CDR2 from the germline V gene are SGDLS and YYNGEE. Trimming took 0 bases from V and 1 from J, leaving 9 bases between them. CDR3: CASSVGGMGTDTQYF. In DNA, the CDR3 is TGTGCCAGCAGCGTAGGAGGAATGGGCACAGATACGCAGTATTTT.

This clone was counted between two and nine times. Other DNA sequences in this specimen translate into the identical CDR3. The genes are TRBV5-1 and TRBJ1-2; 9 nucleotides agree with TRBD1. The CDR3 has 13 residues. Losses at the gene ends were 3 bases for V and 5 bases for J; bases not matched to a gene: 2. Germline values: CDR1 SGHRS, CDR2 YFSETQ. This CDR3 is CASSSGQGYGYTF. CDR3 in DNA: TGCGCCAGCAGCTCGGGACAGGGTTATGGCTACACCTTC.

The chain has TRBV27 and TRBJ2-7, with D perhaps TRBD2 (5 bases). This CDR3 has 15 residues. Germline CDR1 MNHEY, CDR2 SMNVEV (reference sequence). V lost 5 bases and J lost 0, with 14 bases in between. The chain's CDR3 is CASSVSDGGSYEQYF. Here the CDR3 DNA reads TGTGCCAGCAGTGTCTCGGACGGAGGCTCCTACGAGCAGTACTTC.

The chain joins TRBV6-1 to TRBJ2-5; D gene ambiguous. The CDR3 is made up of 11 amino acids. Germline V gives CDR1 MNHNS, CDR2 SASEGT. The V end lost 3 bases, the J end lost 4 bases, and 3 bases lay between the germline ends. In DNA form, the CDR3 reads TGTGCCAGCAGTGAGGCAGAGACCCAGTACTTC. Residues: CASSEAETQYF.

The chain uses TRBV7-2 and TRBJ1-5; D unclear. V dropped 9 bases and J dropped 0 bases, with 15 bases sitting between them. Germline V gene data show CDR1 as SGHTA and CDR2 as FQGNSA. The CDR3 contains 15 residues. This CDR3 is CASRGWADSNQPQHF. The CDR3 coding sequence is TGTGCCAGTAGAGGGTGGGCTGATAGCAATCAGCCCCAGCATTTT. The full variable domain, completed using reference TRBV7-2 and TRBJ1-5, is GAGVSQSPSNKVTEKGKDVELRCDPISGHTALYWYRQSLGQGLEFLIYFQGNSAPDKSGLPSDRFSAERTGGSVSTLTIQRTQQEDSAVYLCASRGWADSNQPQHFGDGTRLSIL.

This clone has just one count. The DNA of the CDR3 is TGTGCCAGCAGTTACTCGTGGACAGGGGCTACAGATACGCAGTATTTT. Translating gives CASSYSWTGATDTQYF. The chain has TRBV6-5 and TRBJ2-3, with 9 bases matching TRBD1. The V segment lost 0 bases and the J segment 3 bases; nucleotides outside the gene matches: 4. The germline V gene encodes CDR1 MNHEY and CDR2 SVGAGI. The CDR3 consists of 16 residues.

The rearrangement links TRBV10-2 to TRBJ1-1; D unresolved. Trimming took off 2 bases at V and 0 bases at J, with 7 bases between the two ends. CDR3 length: 14 residues. Germline V CDR1 and CDR2: WSHSY, SAAADI. CDR3 protein: CASSESTLNTEAFF. The CDR3 nucleotides read TGCGCCAGCAGTGAGAGCACGCTGAACACTGAAGCTTTCTTT.